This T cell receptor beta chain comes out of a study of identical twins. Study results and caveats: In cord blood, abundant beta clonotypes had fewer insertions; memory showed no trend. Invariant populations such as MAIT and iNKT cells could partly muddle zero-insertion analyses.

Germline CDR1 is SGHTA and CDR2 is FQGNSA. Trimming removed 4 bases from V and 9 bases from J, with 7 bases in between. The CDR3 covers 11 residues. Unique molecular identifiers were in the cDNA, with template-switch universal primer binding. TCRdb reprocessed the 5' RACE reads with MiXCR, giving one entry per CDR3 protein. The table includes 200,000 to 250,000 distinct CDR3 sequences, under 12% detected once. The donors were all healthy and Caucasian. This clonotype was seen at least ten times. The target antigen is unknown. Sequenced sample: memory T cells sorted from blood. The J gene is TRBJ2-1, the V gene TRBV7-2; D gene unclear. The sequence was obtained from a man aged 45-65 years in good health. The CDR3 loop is CASSSLREQFF. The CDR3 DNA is TGTGCCAGCAGCTCCTTACGTGAGCAGTTCTTC.